This passage covers 7 T cell receptor beta chains from one sample sequenced in a study of identical twins. TCRdb used MiXCR to reprocess the 5' RACE reads, holding one entry per CDR3 protein. The sample shows about 340,000 distinct CDR3 sequences, roughly an eighth of them seen only once. These data were also filed under a second study, of yellow fever vaccine responses in identical twins.

Sequencing was carried out using CD8+ T cells sorted from blood. All receptors come from a woman aged 18 to 35 in good health.

The rearrangement joins TRBV12-3 or TRBV12-4 to TRBJ2-2; TRBD1 agrees at 9 bases. Trimming took 4 bases from V and 5 from J; bases not matched to a gene: 5. The CDR3 consists of 15 residues. CDR3 sequence reads: CASSSDRGSTGELFF. The CDR3 nucleotides read TGTGCCAGCAGTTCGGACAGGGGTAGTACCGGGGAGCTGTTTTTT.

Many counts were recorded for this clonotype. The chain carries TRBV12-3 or TRBV12-4 and TRBJ1-5, with TRBD1 identical over 11 bases. CDR3 length: 15 residues. Unmatched junction bases numbered 4, after V lost 6 bases and J lost 3 bases. The chain's CDR3 is CASRPGQGANQPQHF. DNA of the CDR3: TGTGCCAGCAGACCCGGACAGGGGGCCAATCAGCCCCAGCATTTT.

A few counts support this clonotype. V usage is TRBV20-1 and J usage is TRBJ2-1; D is unresolved. The germline gives CDR1 DFQATT, CDR2 SNEGSKA (reference sequence). Trimming removed 0 bases at V and 2 bases at J, with 11 bases between. CDR3 length: 15 residues. The CDR3 loop is CSARDPQAPYNEQFF. The CDR3 region has the DNA TGCAGTGCTAGAGATCCCCAGGCCCCCTACAATGAGCAGTTCTTC.

In its sample, this clonotype was seen many times. The chain recombines TRBV12-3 or TRBV12-4 with TRBJ2-3; D is ambiguous. V lost 1 base and J 5 bases, leaving 13 bases between the germline ends. This CDR3 has 15 amino acids. DNA of the CDR3: TGTGCCAGCAGTTTAGGATTTACCATGGGAGATACGCAGTATTTT. Translating gives CASSLGFTMGDTQYF.

This clonotype was observed a handful of times. The J gene is TRBJ1-4, the V gene TRBV15; the D is unclear. Per germline, CDR1 LNHNV and CDR2 YYDKDF (reference sequence). Trimming took 5 bases from V and 4 from J, leaving 11 bases between them. CDR3 length: 14 residues. The chain's CDR3 is CATSQDGFNEKLFF. Here the CDR3 DNA reads TGTGCCACCAGCCAGGACGGGTTTAATGAAAAACTGTTTTTT. The full variable domain, in which reference TRBV15 and TRBJ1-4 provide the parts outside the CDR3, is DAMVIQNPRYQVTQFGKPVTLSCSQTLNHNVMYWYQQKSSQAPKLLFHYYDKDFNNEADTPDNFQSRRPNTSFCFLDIRSPGLGDTAMYLCATSQDGFNEKLFFGSGTQLSVL.

There are a few counts of this clonotype. The chain employs TRBV20-1 and TRBJ2-7, with 8 bases fitting TRBD1. CDR3 size: 16 residues. V gave up 0 bases and J gave up 1 base; unmatched junction bases: 8. Per the germline V gene, CDR1 is DFQATT and CDR2 is SNEGSKA (reference sequence). The CDR3 nucleotides read TGCAGTGCTAGAGAGGCGGGACAGGCAATTTCCTACGAGCAGTACGTC. This gives the protein CSAREAGQAISYEQYV.

DNA of the CDR3: TGTGCCAGCACAGACGTAGCGAACACCGGGGAGCTGTTTTTT. Encoded protein: CASTDVANTGELFF. V usage is TRBV6-1 and J usage is TRBJ2-2, with D unresolved. Germline V gives CDR1 MNHNS, CDR2 SASEGT. Trimming took off 7 bases at V and 0 bases at J, with 9 bases between the two ends. CDR3 length: 14 amino acids.